This T cell receptor (beta chain) was sequenced during a study of blood T cell repertoires in COVID-19 (dated by TCRdb to the early 2020s). Turning to the overall study: The collaborator samples originated in the United States, Italy and Spain and spanned the acute and convalescent phases of COVID-19. The material from the prospective study consisted of cDNA or gDNA derived from T cells, B-cell-depleted T cells, or PBMCs. Deeply sampled blood TCRbeta repertoires from subjects exposed to, actively infected with, or recovered from COVID-19 were included in the dataset. The repertoires were released in a freely available public database meant as a resource for research on the immune response to SARS-CoV-2. The samples were drawn from the first 160 participants of the ongoing ImmuneRACE study and from 1,254 subjects provided by 6 global collaborators. The sample metadata nearly always contained a de-identified subject ID, COVID-19 status, age in years and sex. HLA class I and class II types, where available, came from metadata supplied by the sample provider rather than from assay-based typing.

The collaborating institutions used their own protocols to collect whole blood in K2EDTA tubes. Collaborator samples were shipped for TCRbeta analysis as frozen whole blood, isolated PBMCs, or DNA extracted from either sample type. Broader findings and caveats from the paper: The quantity of clinical and demographic metadata differed by source and by participant and was supplied without curation.

TCRbeta CDR3 regions were amplified from genomic DNA using the immunoSEQ Assay, a bias-controlled multiplex PCR. The paper's processing steps were these. The number of nucleated cells in each sample was estimated from the amplification of reference gene primers within the assay. To quantify the absolute abundance of each unique TCRbeta CDR3 rearrangement, sequence reads were collapsed and filtered. For each sample, productive Simpson clonality was calculated as the square root of Simpson's diversity index across productive rearrangements. Not all clones reach the TCRdb copy of this immuneACCESS table, which keeps in-frame sequences only. Checked studies attribute under half of the gap to unresolved V genes and leave the rest unexplained. The DNA gave D and trimming, while V, J and clone size come from that table. The sample table shows approximately 220,000 clones, and about four fifths are seen once. About 2.3% of the sample is held by the ten biggest clonotypes.

Remarks on this clone: This clone's antigen is unknown. No quality values exist for individual bases; no much larger clone is one base distant.

The cysteine opens and the phenylalanine closes a CDR3 of 14 amino acids. Only CDR3 DNA remains: 42 bases, in frame from the first base. From the germline V gene (reference sequence), CDR1 is SGHKS and CDR2 is YYEKEE. The trim is 0 bases for V and 3 bases for J, with a gap of 10 bases between the germline ends. Recombination linked TRBV5-5 to TRBJ2-7; TRBD1 is a weak D gene call, 5 bases matching. The origin of this receptor is a woman aged 35 to 49 with active or convalescent COVID-19. Material: peripheral blood. In nucleotides, the sequence is TGTGCCAGCAGCTTGGGTGGGGCCAGCTACGAGCAGTACTTC. It is translated as CASSLGGASYEQYF.